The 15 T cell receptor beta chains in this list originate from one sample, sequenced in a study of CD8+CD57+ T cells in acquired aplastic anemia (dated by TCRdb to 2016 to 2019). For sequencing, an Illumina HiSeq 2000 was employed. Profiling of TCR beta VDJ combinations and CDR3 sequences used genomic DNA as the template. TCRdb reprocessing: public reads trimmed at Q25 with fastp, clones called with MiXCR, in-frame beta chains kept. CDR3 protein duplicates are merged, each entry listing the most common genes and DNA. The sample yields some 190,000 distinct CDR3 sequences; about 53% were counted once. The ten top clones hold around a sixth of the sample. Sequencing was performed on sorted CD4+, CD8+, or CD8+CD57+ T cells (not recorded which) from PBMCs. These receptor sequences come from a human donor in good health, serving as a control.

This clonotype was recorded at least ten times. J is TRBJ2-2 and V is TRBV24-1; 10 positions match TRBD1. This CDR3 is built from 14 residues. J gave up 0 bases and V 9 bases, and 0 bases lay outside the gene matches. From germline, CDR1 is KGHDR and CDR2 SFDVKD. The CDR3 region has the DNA TGTGCCACCGGGACAGGGGCGAACACCGGGGAGCTGTTTTTT. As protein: CATGTGANTGELFF.

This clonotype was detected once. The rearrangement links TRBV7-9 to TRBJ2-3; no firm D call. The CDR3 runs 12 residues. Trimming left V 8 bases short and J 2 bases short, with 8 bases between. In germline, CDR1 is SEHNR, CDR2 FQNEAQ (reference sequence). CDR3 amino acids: CASGSITDTQYF. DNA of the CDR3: TGTGCCAGCGGGTCCATCACAGATACGCAGTATTTT.

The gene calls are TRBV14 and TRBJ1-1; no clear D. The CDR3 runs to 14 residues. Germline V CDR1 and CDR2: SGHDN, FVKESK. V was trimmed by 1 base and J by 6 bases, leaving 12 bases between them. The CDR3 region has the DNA TGTGCCAGCAGCCAAGTTGGAGCCGTCTCTGAAGCTTTCTTT. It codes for CASSQVGAVSEAFF.

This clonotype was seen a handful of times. The CDR3 nucleotides are TGCAGCGTTATACAGGGGGATGGTACTGAAGCTTTCTTT. Translation: CSVIQGDGTEAFF. The J gene is TRBJ1-1, the V gene TRBV29-1, with 8 bases lining up with TRBD1. The J segment lost 5 bases and the V segment lost 5 bases, leaving 7 bases of the junction unmatched. CDR3 length: 13 amino acids. CDR1 is SQVTM and CDR2 is ANQGSEA in the germline V gene.

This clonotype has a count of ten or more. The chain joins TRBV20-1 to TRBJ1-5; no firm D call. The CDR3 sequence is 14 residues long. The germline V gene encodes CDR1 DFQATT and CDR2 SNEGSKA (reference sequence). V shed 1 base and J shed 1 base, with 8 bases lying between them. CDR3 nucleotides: TGCAGTGCTAGAGCAACAGTCAGCAATCAGCCCCAGCATTTT. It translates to CSARATVSNQPQHF.

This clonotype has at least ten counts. CDR3 in amino acids: CASSLVPGNEQYF. The CDR3 bases are TGTGCCAGCAGCTTAGTACCAGGGAACGAGCAGTACTTC. The V and J genes are TRBV7-2 and TRBJ2-7, with TRBD1 as a possible D gene (5 bases). Germline CDR1 SGHTA, CDR2 FQGNSA. CDR3 length: 13 residues. Trimming left V 1 base short and J 5 bases short, with 9 bases between.

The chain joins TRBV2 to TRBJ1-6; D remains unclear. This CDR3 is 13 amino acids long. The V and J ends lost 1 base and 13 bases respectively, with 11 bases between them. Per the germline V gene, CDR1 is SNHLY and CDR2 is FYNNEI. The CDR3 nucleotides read TGTGCCAGCAGTGAAGTTCCACCGCCCCCCCTCCACTTT. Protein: CASSEVPPPPLHF.

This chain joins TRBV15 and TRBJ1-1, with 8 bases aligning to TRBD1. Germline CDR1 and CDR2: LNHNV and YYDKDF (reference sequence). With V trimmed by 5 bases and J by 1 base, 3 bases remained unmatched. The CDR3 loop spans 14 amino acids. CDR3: CATSGGTGNTEAFF. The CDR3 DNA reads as TGTGCCACCAGCGGGGGGACAGGGAACACTGAAGCTTTCTTT.

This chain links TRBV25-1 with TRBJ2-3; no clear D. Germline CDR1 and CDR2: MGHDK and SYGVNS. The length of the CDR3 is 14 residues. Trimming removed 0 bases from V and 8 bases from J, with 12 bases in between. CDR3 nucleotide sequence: TGTGCCAGCAGTGAATATCGTGGTTATTCTACGCAGTATTTT. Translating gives CASSEYRGYSTQYF. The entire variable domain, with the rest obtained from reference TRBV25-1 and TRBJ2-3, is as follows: EADIYQTPRYLVIGTGKKITLECSQTMGHDKMYWYQQDPGMELHLIHYSYGVNSTEKGDLSSESTVSRIRTEHFPLTLESARPSHTSQYLCASSEYRGYSTQYFGPGTRLTVL.

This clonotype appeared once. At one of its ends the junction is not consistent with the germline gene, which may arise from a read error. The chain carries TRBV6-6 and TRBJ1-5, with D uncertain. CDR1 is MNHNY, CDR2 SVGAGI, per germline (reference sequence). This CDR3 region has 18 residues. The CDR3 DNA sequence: TGTCCCAGCAGTTACTCGAGTGCAGTGAGGGCGGCATATCAGCCCCAGCATTTT. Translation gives CPSSYSSAVRAAYQPQHF.

The CDR3 DNA reads as TGCAGCGTCGAACCGGGTAGTGGTGAGCAGTTCTTC. Protein sequence: CSVEPGSGEQFF. The J gene is TRBJ2-1, the V gene TRBV29-1; D uncertain. Per the germline V gene, CDR1 is SQVTM and CDR2 is ANQGSEA. The CDR3 consists of 12 residues. V shed 6 bases and J shed 9 bases, with 15 bases lying between them.

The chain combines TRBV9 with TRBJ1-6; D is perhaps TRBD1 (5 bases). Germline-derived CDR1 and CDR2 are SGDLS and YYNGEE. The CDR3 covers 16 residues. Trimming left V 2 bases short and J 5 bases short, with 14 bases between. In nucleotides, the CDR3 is TGTGCCAGCAGCGTTGGGGACCCTGGGGATAATTCACCCCTCCACTTT. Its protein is CASSVGDPGDNSPLHF.

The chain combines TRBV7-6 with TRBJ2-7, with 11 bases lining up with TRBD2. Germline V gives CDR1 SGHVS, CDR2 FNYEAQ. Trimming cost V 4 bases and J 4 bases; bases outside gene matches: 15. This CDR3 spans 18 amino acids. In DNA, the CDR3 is TGTGCCAGCAGCTCGTACACTAGCGGGGGAAGGATCGCATACGAGCAGTACTTC. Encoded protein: CASSSYTSGGRIAYEQYF.

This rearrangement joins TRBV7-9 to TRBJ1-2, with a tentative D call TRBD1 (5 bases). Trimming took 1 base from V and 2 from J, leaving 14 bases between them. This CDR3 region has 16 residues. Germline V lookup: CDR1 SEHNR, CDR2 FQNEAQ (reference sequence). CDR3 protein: CASSLVGTTVNYGYTF. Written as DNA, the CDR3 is TGTGCCAGCAGCTTAGTCGGGACGACGGTAAACTATGGCTACACCTTC. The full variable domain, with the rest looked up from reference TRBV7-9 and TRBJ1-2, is DTGVSQNPRHKITKRGQNVTFRCDPISEHNRLYWYRQTLGQGPEFLTYFQNEAQLEKSRLLSDRFSAERPKGSFSTLEIQRTEQGDSAMYLCASSLVGTTVNYGYTFGSGTRLTVV.

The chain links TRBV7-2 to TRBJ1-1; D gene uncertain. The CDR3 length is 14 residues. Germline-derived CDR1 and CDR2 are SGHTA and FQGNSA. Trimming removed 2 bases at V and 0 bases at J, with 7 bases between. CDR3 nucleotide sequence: TGTGCCAGCAGCTTATTTCACATGAACACTGAAGCTTTCTTT. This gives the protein CASSLFHMNTEAFF.